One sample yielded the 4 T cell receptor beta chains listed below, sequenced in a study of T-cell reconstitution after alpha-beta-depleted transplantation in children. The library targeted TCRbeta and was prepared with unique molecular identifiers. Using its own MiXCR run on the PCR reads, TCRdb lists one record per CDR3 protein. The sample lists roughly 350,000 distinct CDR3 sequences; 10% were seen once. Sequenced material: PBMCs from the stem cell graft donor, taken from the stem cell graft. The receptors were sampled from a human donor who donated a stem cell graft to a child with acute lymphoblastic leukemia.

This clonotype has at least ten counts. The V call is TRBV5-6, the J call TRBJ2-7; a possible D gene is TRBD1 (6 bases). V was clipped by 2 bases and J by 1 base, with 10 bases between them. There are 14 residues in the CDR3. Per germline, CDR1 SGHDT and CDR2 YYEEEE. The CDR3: CASSFAGVSYEQYF. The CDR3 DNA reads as TGTGCCAGCAGCTTCGCAGGGGTGTCCTACGAGCAGTACTTC.

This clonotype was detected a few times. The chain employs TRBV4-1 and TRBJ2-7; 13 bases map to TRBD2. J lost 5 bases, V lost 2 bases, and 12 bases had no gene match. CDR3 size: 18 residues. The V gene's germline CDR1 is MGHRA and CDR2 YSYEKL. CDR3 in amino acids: CASSQMGWTSGSSHEQYF. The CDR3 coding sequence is TGCGCCAGCAGCCAAATGGGGTGGACTAGCGGGAGTTCACACGAGCAGTACTTC.

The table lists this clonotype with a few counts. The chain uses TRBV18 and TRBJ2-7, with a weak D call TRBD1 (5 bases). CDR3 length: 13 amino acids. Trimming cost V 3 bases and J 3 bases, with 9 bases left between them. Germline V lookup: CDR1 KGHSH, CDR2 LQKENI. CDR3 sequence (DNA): TGTGCCAGCTCACCGGAGACAGTCTACGAGCAGTACTTC. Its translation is CASSPETVYEQYF.

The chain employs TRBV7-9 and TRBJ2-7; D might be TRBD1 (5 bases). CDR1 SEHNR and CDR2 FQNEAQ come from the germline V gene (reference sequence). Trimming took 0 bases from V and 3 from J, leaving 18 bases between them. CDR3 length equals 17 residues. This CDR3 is CASSLAPGKGSYYEQYF. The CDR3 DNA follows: TGTGCCAGCAGCTTAGCGCCAGGGAAAGGTTCTTACTACGAGCAGTACTTC.